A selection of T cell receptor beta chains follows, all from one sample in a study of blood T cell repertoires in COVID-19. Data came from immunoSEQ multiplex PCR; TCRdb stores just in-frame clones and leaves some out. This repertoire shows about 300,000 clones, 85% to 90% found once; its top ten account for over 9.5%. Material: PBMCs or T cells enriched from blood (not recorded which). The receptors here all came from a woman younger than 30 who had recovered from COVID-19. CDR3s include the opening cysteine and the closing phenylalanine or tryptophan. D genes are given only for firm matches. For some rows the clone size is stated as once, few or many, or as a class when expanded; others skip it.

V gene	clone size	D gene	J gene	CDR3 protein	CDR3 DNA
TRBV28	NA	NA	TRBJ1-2	CASSSLQGISYGYTF	TGTGCCAGCAGTTCCCTACAGGGAATAAGCTATGGCTACACCTTC
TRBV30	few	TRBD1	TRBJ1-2	CAWILAPGQGEYGYTF	TGTGCCTGGATTCTCGCTCCGGGACAGGGAGAATATGGCTACACCTTC
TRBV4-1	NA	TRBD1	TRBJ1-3	CASSLEGASGGNTIYF	TGCGCCAGCAGCCTAGAGGGGGCATCGGGTGGAAACACCATATATTTT
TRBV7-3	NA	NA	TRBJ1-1	CASSHRDGRNTEAFF	TGTGCCAGCAGCCACAGGGATGGGAGGAACACTGAAGCTTTCTTT
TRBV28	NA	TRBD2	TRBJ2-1	CASHLQRDPYNEQFF	TGTGCCAGCCACTTACAGCGGGACCCCTACAATGAGCAGTTCTTC
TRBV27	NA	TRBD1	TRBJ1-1	CASSSTGENTEAFF	TGTGCCAGCAGTTCGACAGGGGAGAACACTGAAGCTTTCTTT
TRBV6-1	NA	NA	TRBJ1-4	CASSEESVRGHRMGKLFF	TGTGCCAGCAGTGAAGAGTCCGTTAGGGGACACCGGATGGGAAAACTGTTTTTT
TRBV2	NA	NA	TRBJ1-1	CASKDGAGDTEAFF	TGTGCCAGCAAAGATGGGGCAGGGGACACTGAAGCTTTCTTT
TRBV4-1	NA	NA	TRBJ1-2	CASSHPDSKNYGYTF	TGCGCCAGCAGCCATCCGGACAGTAAGAACTATGGCTACACCTTC
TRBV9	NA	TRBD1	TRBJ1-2	CASSARTGGFYGYTF	TGTGCCAGCAGCGCCCGGACAGGGGGCTTCTATGGCTACACCTTC
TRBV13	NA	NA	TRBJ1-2	CASSLSSRWPPLNNYGYTF	TGTGCCAGCAGCTTATCCTCTAGGTGGCCACCACTCAACAACTATGGCTACACCTTC
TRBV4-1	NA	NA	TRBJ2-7	CASSQDTKTDPIYEQYF	TGCGCCAGCAGCCAAGATACCAAGACAGATCCAATCTACGAGCAGTACTTC
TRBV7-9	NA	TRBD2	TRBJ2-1	CASSRGLAGEQGNEQFF	TGTGCCAGCAGCCGTGGACTAGCGGGAGAGCAAGGCAATGAGCAGTTCTTC
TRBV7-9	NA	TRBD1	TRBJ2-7	CASSSRQGASSYEQYF	TGTGCCAGCAGCTCCAGACAGGGGGCCTCTTCCTACGAGCAGTACTTC
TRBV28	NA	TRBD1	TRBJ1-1	CASSPGTGVDRAFF	TGTGCCAGCAGTCCCGGGACAGGGGTTGATCGGGCTTTCTTT
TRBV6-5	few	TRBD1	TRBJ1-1	CASSLIGQGVEAFF	TGTGCCAGCAGTTTAATAGGACAGGGAGTTGAAGCTTTCTTT
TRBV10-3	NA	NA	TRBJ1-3	CAISEGSSGNTIYF	TGTGCCATCAGTGAGGGGAGCTCTGGAAACACCATATATTTT
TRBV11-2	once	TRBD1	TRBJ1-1	CASNRAGGTEAFF	TGTGCCAGCAATAGGGCAGGGGGCACTGAAGCTTTCTTT
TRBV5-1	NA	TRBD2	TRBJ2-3	CASSPGLAATDTQYF	TGCGCCAGCAGCCCGGGACTAGCGGCTACAGATACGCAGTATTTT
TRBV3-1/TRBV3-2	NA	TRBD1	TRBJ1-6	CASSQRTGDVNSPLHF	TGTGCCAGCAGCCAGAGGACAGGCGATGTTAATTCACCCCTCCACTTT
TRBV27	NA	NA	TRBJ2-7	CASSSPRRGSYEQYF	TGTGCCAGCAGTTCCCCGCGTAGGGGGAGCTACGAGCAGTACTTC
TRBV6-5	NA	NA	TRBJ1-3	CASLYAGNTIYF	TGTGCCAGCCTGTATGCTGGAAACACCATATATTTT
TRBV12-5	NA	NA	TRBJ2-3	CASGLTVTDTQYF	TGTGCTAGTGGTTTGACAGTCACAGATACGCAGTATTTT
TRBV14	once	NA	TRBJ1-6	CASSQHTGPAISPLHF	TGTGCCAGCAGCCAACATACAGGGCCGGCCATTTCACCCCTCCACTTT
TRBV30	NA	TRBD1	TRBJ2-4	CAWSDYRGAKNIQYF	TGTGCCTGGAGTGATTACAGGGGTGCCAAAAACATTCAGTACTTC
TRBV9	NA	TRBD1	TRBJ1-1	CASSVAGTGGGEAFF	TGTGCCAGCAGCGTAGCAGGGACAGGGGGTGGGGAAGCTTTCTTT
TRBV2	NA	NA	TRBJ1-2	CASTGRGDGYGYTF	TGTGCCAGCACTGGGAGGGGGGATGGCTATGGCTACACCTTC
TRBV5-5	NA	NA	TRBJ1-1	CASSFFGGENTEAFF	TGTGCCAGCAGCTTCTTTGGGGGGGAAAACACTGAAGCTTTCTTT
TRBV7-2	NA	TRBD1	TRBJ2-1	CASSRGQGAYNEQFF	TGTGCCAGCTCACGGGGACAGGGGGCATACAATGAGCAGTTCTTC
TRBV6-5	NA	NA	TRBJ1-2	CASSPTVQDLYGYTF	TGTGCCAGCAGCCCGACGGTACAGGACCTCTATGGCTACACCTTC
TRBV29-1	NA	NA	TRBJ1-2	CSVPDSTYGYTF	TGCAGCGTTCCCGACAGCACCTATGGCTACACCTTC
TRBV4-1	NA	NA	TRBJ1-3	CASSQGGRGSGNTIYF	TGCGCCAGCAGCCAAGGCGGTCGGGGGTCTGGAAACACCATATATTTT
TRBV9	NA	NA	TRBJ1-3	CASSAGVSGNTIYF	TGTGCCAGCAGCGCAGGGGTCTCTGGAAACACCATATATTTT
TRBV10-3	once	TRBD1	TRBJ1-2	CAISVDRAYGYTF	TGTGCCATCAGTGTAGACAGGGCCTATGGCTACACCTTC
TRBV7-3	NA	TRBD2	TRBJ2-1	CASSLSLADYNEQFF	TGTGCCAGCAGCTTATCACTAGCGGACTACAATGAGCAGTTCTTC
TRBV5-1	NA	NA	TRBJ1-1	CASRPEGRVNTEAFF	TGCGCCAGCAGGCCGGAGGGCAGGGTGAACACTGAAGCTTTCTTT
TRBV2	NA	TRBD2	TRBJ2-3	CASRGRLAGDTQYF	TGTGCCAGCAGGGGGCGACTAGCGGGAGATACGCAGTATTTT
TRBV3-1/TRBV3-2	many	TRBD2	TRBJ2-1	CASSQATGGSYNEQFF	TGTGCCAGCAGCCAAGCAACGGGAGGGTCCTACAATGAGCAGTTCTTC